This TCR beta chain was documented in a study of Graves' ophthalmopathy and Graves' hyperthyroidism. Using RNA transcripts, the TCR beta CDR3 regions were amplified. Following a first-round RT-PCR that used HTBI primers, a second-round multiplex PCR was carried out. One entry per CDR3 protein, called by TCRdb with MiXCR from the multiplex PCR reads. The sample holds approximately 500,000 distinct CDR3 sequences, roughly 14% seen once. A diagnosis was made from clinical symptoms together with serum thyroxine, TRAb, thyroid ultrasound and orbital computed tomography. A volume of around 10 ml of fresh peripheral blood supplied the PBMCs. V was clipped by 7 bases and J by 1 base, with 10 bases between them. CDR1 is DFQATT and CDR2 is SNEGSKA in the germline V gene (reference sequence). The CDR3 loop spans 12 amino acids.

Sequenced input: blood. The V call is TRBV20-1, the J call TRBJ1-1, with D unclear. This TCR came from a woman aged 25 to 39 with Graves' ophthalmopathy. CDR3 region: CSVAQPNTEAFF. The CDR3 region has the DNA TGCAGTGTTGCGCAACCGAACACTGAAGCTTTCTTT.